This TCR beta chain was documented in a study of molecular identifiers for immune sequencing clone quantification. Study-level points and caveats: Effector cells had over 99% of their molecules in clones above 20 RNA copies, while naive cells had under 1%.

In the case of this clonotype: The antigen is undetermined.

Preparation of the bulk TCR libraries relied on previously described methods and listed TCR primers. MiXCR was run by TCRdb on the PCR reads, yielding one entry per CDR3 protein. The data hold 350,000 or so distinct CDR3 sequences, with about 22% observed a single time. Between roughly 17,000 and 1,000,000 sorted cells, with 10%, 30% or 50% RNA, yielded naive CD8 libraries. For naive CD8 T cells, sorting used the CD8+CD4-CCR7+CD45RA+ phenotype. The germline gives CDR1 MNHNS, CDR2 SASEGT. J gave up 0 bases and V 4 bases, and 6 bases lay outside the gene matches. CDR3 length: 16 residues. Material: naive CD8+ T cells from blood, with Jurkat cell RNA spiked in. Stated subset: FACS-sorted CD8+CD4-CCR7+CD45RA+ naive T cells. The chain joins TRBV6-1 to TRBJ2-7, with TRBD2 identical over 10 bases. This clonotype was obtained from a human donor in good health. Some libraries in this study had Jurkat cell RNA spiked in. CDR3: CASSALASGSSYEQYF. The CDR3 DNA reads as TGTGCCAGCAGTGCCCTGGCTAGCGGGAGCTCCTACGAGCAGTACTTC.